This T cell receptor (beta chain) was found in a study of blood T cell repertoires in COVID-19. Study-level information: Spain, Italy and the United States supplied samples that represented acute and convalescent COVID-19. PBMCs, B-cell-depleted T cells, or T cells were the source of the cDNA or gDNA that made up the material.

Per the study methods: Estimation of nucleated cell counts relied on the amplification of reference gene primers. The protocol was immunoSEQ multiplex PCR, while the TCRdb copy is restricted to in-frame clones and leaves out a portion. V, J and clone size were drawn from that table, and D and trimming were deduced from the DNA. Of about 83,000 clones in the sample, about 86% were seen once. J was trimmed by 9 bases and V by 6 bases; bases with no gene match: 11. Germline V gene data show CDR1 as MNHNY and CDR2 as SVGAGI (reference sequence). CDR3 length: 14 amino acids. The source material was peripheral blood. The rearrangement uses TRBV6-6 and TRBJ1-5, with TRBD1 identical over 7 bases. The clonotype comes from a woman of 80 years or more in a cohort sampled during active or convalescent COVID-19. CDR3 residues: CASSLGQVIAPQHF. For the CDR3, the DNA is TGTGCCAGCAGCCTTGGACAGGTCATCGCGCCCCAGCATTTT.